This T cell receptor beta chain was obtained from a study of regulatory T cells in long-lasting Graves disease (dated by TCRdb to the early 2020s). Study-level background: To count as having persistent Graves' disease, a patient had to have received antithyroid drug treatment for over 5 years with TSH receptor autoantibodies remaining persistently positive. Patients with persistent Graves' disease were compared with patients with newly diagnosed Graves' disease using TCR sequencing and RNA sequencing of peripheral blood. Persistent Graves' disease patients in the clinical cohort had taken antithyroid drugs for roughly 10 years on average. TCR sequencing covered about 13 persistent and around 20 newly diagnosed Graves' disease patients, around 35 samples in total. The study was conducted in China and was registered as a clinical trial.

Receptors were amplified or captured by multiplex PCR. The reads were generated on an Illumina HiSeq 4000. To build TCR beta libraries, CDR3 regions were amplified by Arm-PCR using iRepertoire HTBI primers. Before sequencing, the PCR products underwent gel purification. Concerning the study's data processing: Gene usage analysis of CDR3 amino acid clonotypes relied on the approximately 62 TRBV and around 14 TRBJ segments identified across samples. Filtered high-quality paired reads were merged into contigs using COPE and FqMerger. BLAST was used to align contigs to IMGT TRBV, TRBD and TRBJ reference genes, with CDR3 defined following IMGT. Clonotypes above 0.1% frequency were classified as highly expanded clones. Repertoire diversity was measured by Shannon entropy, and V-J evenness by the Gini coefficient. A clonotype found in more than one individual was treated as public. TCRdb trimmed public reads at Q25 via fastp, called clones via MiXCR and kept in-frame beta chains. Rows are combined by CDR3 protein, so each entry shows the most common genes and DNA. The V and J calls here are based on TCRdb, not the publication. This sample is represented by approximately 290,000 distinct CDR3 sequences; under 25% of them were singletons. The top ten clones comprise roughly 56% of the sample.

Taken with the paper, the label for time point translates to: persistent/refractory GD, antithyroid drugs over 5 years with positive TRAb. RNA was extracted from PBMCs in TRIzol for both TCR sequencing and RNA sequencing. The diagnosis of Graves' disease followed American Thyroid Association guidelines. Patients for the study were recruited at an endocrinology department in Xi'an, China. Each patient gave approximately 10 milliliters of peripheral blood, collected in an EDTA anticoagulant tube. PBMCs were isolated by Ficoll Paque Plus density gradient separation without further T cell sorting. An Agilent 2100 Bioanalyzer and agarose gel were used to check RNA quality, and a NanoDrop 2000 was used to measure RNA concentration. Here is what the overall study found, with its caveats: Sequencing and analysis were restricted to the TCR beta chain. Preferential use of TRBV28, TRBJ1-2 and TRBJ2-5 was observed in persistent disease, whereas TRBV20-1 and TRBJ2-1 were favored in newly diagnosed disease. Peripheral blood alone was examined, since thyroid tissue, which constituted the primary lesion, could not be accessed. As a limitation, the authors acknowledged that the small sample size may reduce accuracy. Compared with newly diagnosed patients, persistent Graves' disease patients had lower TCR Shannon entropy and fewer highly expanded clones, which suggests clonal expansion. Persistent patients shared more public clonotypes among themselves (around 3,000) than newly diagnosed patients did (roughly 920).

V and J are truncated by 0 bases and 5 bases respectively, leaving an intervening sequence of 13 bases. The CDR3, from cysteine to phenylalanine, totals 15 residues. Only the CDR3 portion is preserved as DNA: 45 bases, with reading frame beginning at the first base. CDR1 KGHSH and CDR2 LQKENI are derived from the germline V gene. Notes on this clonotype: Its target antigen remains unknown. Per-base quality was not reported, and no clone a single base away is much larger than it.

The chain joins TRBV18 to TRBJ2-5, with the D gene tentatively TRBD1 or TRBD2, based on 6 matching bases in each. This clonotype was obtained from a female donor with Graves disease. Sequencing was performed on peripheral blood mononuclear cells (PBMCs), taken when the disease was refractory, from a patient treated with antithyroid drugs. This receptor carries the CDR3 CASSPPLGGGETQYF. Read as DNA, the sequence is TGTGCCAGCTCACCACCGTTGGGGGGCGGCGAGACCCAGTACTTC.